The 12 T cell receptor beta chains presented below share a single source sample, sequenced in a study of Graves' ophthalmopathy and Graves' hyperthyroidism. Amplified material comprised TCR beta CDR3 regions derived from RNA transcripts. An initial RT-PCR round employing HTBI primers preceded a second-round multiplex PCR. TCRdb re-called the multiplex PCR reads with MiXCR, one entry per CDR3 protein. The sample carries around 600,000 distinct CDR3 sequences, over 40% recorded once. Source material: peripheral blood. The receptors shown here come from an adult man with Graves' ophthalmopathy.

This clonotype was found many times. The CDR3 coding sequence is TGCAGTGCTAGACCTGCAGGAGCCTATGGCTACACCTTC. Protein: CSARPAGAYGYTF. The chain carries TRBV20-1 and TRBJ1-2; the D is unclear. The CDR3 consists of 13 residues. The germline V gene encodes CDR1 DFQATT and CDR2 SNEGSKA (reference sequence). The V end lost 2 bases, the J end lost 4 bases, and 11 bases lay between the germline ends.

On this clonotype itself: Compared with germline, one end of the junction differs, possibly owing to a read error. The V gene is TRBV2, the J gene TRBJ1-1, with 8 bases matching TRBD1. The CDR3 loop spans 11 amino acids. Per germline, CDR1 SNHLY and CDR2 FYNNEI. The CDR3 nucleotides read TGTGCCAGCAGTGATGTGGGGACAGGCCACTTT. Its protein product is CASSDVGTGHF.

At least ten counts were recorded for this clonotype. An end of the junction does not agree with germline; a read error may underlie this. The V and J genes are TRBV19 and TRBJ1-1, with a tentative D call TRBD1 (6 bases). The CDR3 loop spans 13 amino acids. Germline V CDR1 and CDR2: LNHDA, SQIVND (reference sequence). The CDR3 spells CASSIGRDTEAFF. In nucleotides, the CDR3 is TGTGCCAGTAGTATAGGCAGGGACACGGAAGCTTTCTTT.

The CDR3 spells CASSLSGRAGEAFF. The CDR3 DNA sequence: TGTGCCAGCAGCTTGAGCGGGAGGGCCGGTGAAGCTTTCTTT. The chain recombines TRBV7-2 with TRBJ1-1; D remains unclear. Trimming pared 3 bases from V and 7 bases from J, leaving 15 bases between. Germline lookup yields CDR1 SGHTA and CDR2 FQGNSA. This CDR3 contains 14 residues.

This clonotype was seen many times. One end of the junction fails to match germline, which may point to a read error. This CDR3 is CASRLGTGSYEQYF. CDR3 DNA sequence: TGTGCCAGCCGCTTGGGGACAGGGTCCTACGAGCAGTACTTC. J is TRBJ2-7 and V is TRBV13; 9 nucleotides agree with TRBD1. The CDR3 is 14 amino acids. Germline lookup yields CDR1 PRHDT and CDR2 FYEKMQ (reference sequence).

Turning to this clonotype: A much larger clone sits a single nucleotide away, making a read error possible. The rearrangement joins TRBV5-1 to TRBJ1-4, with D unresolved. CDR1 SGHRS and CDR2 YFSETQ come from the germline V gene. The CDR3 length is 14 residues. V lost 7 bases and J lost 7, with 17 bases in between. For the CDR3, the DNA is TGCGCCAGCCGACCAGGATTTCCTAGTGAAAAACTGTTTTTT. This translates into CASRPGFPSEKLFF.

This clonotype was counted a few times. Compared with germline, one end of the junction differs, possibly owing to a read error. The V gene is TRBV10-3, the J gene TRBJ2-6, with D tentatively TRBD2 (6 bases). The CDR3 is 19 amino acids. The germline V gene has CDR1 ENHRY and CDR2 SYGVKD. The CDR3 loop reads CASSSLTGVNSSGANVLTF. The CDR3 nucleotides are TGTGCCAGCAGTTCGCTCACGGGGGTGAATAGCTCTGGGGCCAACGTCCTGACTTTC.

This clonotype was counted at least ten times. The rearrangement uses TRBV2 and TRBJ1-6; a possible D gene is TRBD1 (5 bases). Germline CDR1 SNHLY, CDR2 FYNNEI. Trimming shortened V by 8 bases and J by 9 bases, and 17 bases separated the two germline ends. This CDR3 has 14 amino acids. In DNA form, the CDR3 reads TGTGCCAGCGTAGGGACGGAAGTCGCTTCACCCCTCCACTTT. Amino acids: CASVGTEVASPLHF.

The chain is built from TRBV6-1 and TRBJ2-7; D could derive from TRBD1 or TRBD2 (5 bases each). This CDR3 comprises 16 residues. From germline, CDR1 is MNHNS and CDR2 SASEGT. V was cut by 6 bases and J by 5 bases, with 23 bases left in between. The CDR3: CASSPPGRRGWDEQYF. CDR3 nucleotides: TGTGCCAGCAGCCCTCCGGGGCGCAGAGGATGGGACGAGCAGTACTTC.

J is TRBJ1-2 and V is TRBV18; a weak D match, TRBD1 (5 bases). The CDR3 is made up of 14 amino acids. The V gene's germline CDR1 is KGHSH and CDR2 LQKENI. The V end was cut by 1 base, the J end by 1 base, with 7 bases between. The CDR3 protein is CASSPRTRNYGYTF. The CDR3 DNA reads as TGTGCCAGCTCACCACGGACACGTAACTATGGCTACACCTTC.

The CDR3 sequence: CASSERGREKLFF. The CDR3 DNA sequence: TGTGCCAGCAGTGAGCGGGGGCGCGAAAAACTGTTTTTT. The rearrangement uses TRBV6-1 and TRBJ1-4, with D possibly TRBD1 on 6 matching bases. The germline V and J ends were trimmed by 3 bases and 8 bases, with 10 bases remaining between them. From germline, CDR1 is MNHNS and CDR2 SASEGT. The CDR3 has 13 amino acids.

The chain joins TRBV19 to TRBJ2-7; TRBD1 agrees at 7 bases. The length of the CDR3 is 15 residues. CDR1 LNHDA and CDR2 SQIVND come from the germline V gene (reference sequence). With V trimmed by 5 bases and J by 0 bases, 7 bases remained unmatched. DNA of the CDR3: TGTGCCAGTAGTGACCAGGGGACAGCCTCCTACGAGCAGTACTTC. Protein: CASSDQGTASYEQYF. Combining the CDR3 with reference TRBV19 and TRBJ2-7 gives the whole variable domain DGGITQSPKYLFRKEGQNVTLSCEQNLNHDAMYWYRQDPGQGLRLIYYSQIVNDFQKGDIAEGYSVSREKKESFPLTVTSAQKNPTAFYLCASSDQGTASYEQYFGPGTRLTVT.